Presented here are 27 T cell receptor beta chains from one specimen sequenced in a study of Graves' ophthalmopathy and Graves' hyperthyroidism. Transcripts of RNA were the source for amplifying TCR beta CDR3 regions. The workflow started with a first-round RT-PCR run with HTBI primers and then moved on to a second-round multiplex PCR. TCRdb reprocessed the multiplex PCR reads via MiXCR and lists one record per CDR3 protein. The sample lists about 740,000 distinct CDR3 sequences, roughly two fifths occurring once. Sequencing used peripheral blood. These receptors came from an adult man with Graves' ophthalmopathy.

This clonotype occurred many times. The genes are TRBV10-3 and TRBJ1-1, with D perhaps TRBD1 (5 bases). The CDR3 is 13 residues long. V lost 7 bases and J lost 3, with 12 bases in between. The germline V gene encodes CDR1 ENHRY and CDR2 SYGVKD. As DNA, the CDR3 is TGTGCCATCAAGGGACGGGGTGACACTGAAGCTTTCTTT. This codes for CAIKGRGDTEAFF.

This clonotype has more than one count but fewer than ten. CDR3 sequence (DNA): TGTGCCAGCAGTGGGTCGGCGACCCTCCACTTT. This sequence encodes CASSGSATLHF. This chain joins TRBV27 and TRBJ1-6; D remains ambiguous. Per germline, CDR1 MNHEY and CDR2 SMNVEV (reference sequence). The CDR3 is 11 amino acids. Trimming left V 5 bases short and J 14 bases short, with 10 bases between.

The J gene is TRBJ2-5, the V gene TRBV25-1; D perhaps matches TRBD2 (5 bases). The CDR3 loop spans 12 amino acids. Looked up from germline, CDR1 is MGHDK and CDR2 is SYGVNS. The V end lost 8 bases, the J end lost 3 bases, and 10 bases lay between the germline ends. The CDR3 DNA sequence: TGTGCCAGCGCCGGGGAAAAAGAGACCCAGTACTTC. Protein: CASAGEKETQYF.

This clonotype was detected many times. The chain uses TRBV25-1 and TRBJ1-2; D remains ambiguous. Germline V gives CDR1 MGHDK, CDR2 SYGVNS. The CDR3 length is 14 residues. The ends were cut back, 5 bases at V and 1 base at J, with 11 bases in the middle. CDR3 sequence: CASSTGNINYGYTF. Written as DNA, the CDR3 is TGTGCCAGCAGTACCGGAAACATTAACTATGGCTACACCTTC.

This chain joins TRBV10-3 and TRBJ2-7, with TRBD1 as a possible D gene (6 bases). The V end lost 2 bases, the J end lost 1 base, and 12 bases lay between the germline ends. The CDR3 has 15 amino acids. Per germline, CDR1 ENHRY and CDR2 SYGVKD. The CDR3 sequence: CAISERGTGSYEQYF. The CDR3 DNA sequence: TGTGCCATCAGTGAGAGGGGGACGGGATCCTACGAGCAGTACTTC.

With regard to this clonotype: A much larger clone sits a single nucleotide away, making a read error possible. The CDR3 region has the DNA TGTGCCAGCAGCTCACAGGTAACAACGGTGGCTTCCTTT. Encoded protein: CASSSQVTTVASF. The V and J genes are TRBV9 and TRBJ1-1, with D perhaps matching TRBD1 (5 bases). The CDR3 contains 13 residues. Germline V CDR1 and CDR2: SGDLS, YYNGEE.

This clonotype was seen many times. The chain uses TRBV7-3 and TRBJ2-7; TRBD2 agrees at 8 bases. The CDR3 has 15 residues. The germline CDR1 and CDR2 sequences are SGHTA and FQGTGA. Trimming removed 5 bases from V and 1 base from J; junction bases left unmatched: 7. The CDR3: CASSQGSGGSYEQYF. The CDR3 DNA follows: TGTGCCAGCAGCCAAGGGTCGGGGGGGTCCTACGAGCAGTACTTC.

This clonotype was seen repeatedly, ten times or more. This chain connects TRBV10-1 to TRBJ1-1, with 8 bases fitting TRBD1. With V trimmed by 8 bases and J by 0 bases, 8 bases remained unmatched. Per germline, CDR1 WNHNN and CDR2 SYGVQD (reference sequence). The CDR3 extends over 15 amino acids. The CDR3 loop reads CASPPLDRVNTEAFF. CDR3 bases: TGCGCCAGCCCCCCCTTGGACAGGGTGAACACTGAAGCTTTCTTT.

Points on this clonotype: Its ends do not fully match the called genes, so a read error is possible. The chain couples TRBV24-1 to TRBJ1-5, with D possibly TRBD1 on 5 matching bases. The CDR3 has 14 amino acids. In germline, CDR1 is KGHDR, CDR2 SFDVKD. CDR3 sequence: CASSESRVDQPQHF. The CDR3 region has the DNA TGTGCCAGCAGTGAATCCAGGGTAGATCAGCCCCAGCATTTT.

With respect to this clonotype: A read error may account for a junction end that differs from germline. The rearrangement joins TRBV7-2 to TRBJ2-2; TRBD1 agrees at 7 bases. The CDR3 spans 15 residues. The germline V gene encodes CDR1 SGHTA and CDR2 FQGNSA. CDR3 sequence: CASSRDRVNTGELSW. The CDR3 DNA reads TGTGCCAGCAGCCGCGACAGGGTGAACACCGGGGAGCTGTCTTGG.

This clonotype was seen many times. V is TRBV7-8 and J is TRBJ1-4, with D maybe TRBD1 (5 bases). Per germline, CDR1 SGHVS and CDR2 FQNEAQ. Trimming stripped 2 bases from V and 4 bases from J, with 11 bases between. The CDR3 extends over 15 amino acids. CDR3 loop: CASSLQAGGNEKLFF. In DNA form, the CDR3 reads TGTGCCAGCAGCTTACAGGCCGGGGGTAATGAAAAACTGTTTTTT. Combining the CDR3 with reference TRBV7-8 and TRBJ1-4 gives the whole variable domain GAGVSQSPRYKVAKRGQDVALRCDPISGHVSLFWYQQALGQGPEFLTYFQNEAQLDKSGLPSDRFFAERPEGSVSTLKIQRTQQEDSAVYLCASSLQAGGNEKLFFGSGTQLSVL.

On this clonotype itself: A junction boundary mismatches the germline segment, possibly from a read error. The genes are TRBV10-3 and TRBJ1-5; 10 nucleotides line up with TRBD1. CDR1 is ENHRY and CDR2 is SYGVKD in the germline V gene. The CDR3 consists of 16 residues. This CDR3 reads CASSDRTGGSNQPQHF. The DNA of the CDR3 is TGTGCCAGCAGTGATAGGACAGGGGGAAGCAATCAGCCCCAGCATTTT.

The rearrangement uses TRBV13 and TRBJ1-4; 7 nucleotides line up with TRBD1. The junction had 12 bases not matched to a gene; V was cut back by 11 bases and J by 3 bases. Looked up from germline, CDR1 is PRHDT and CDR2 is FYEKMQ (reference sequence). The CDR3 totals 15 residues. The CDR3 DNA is TGTGCCGGGAACGACAGGGAGGTGGCTAATGAAAAACTGTTTTTT. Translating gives CAGNDREVANEKLFF.

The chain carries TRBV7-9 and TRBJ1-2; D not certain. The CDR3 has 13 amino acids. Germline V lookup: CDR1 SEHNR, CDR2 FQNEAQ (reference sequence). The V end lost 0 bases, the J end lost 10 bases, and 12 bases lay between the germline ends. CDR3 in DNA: TGTGCCAGCAGCTTAGCGGGTGGTGATGACTACACCTTC. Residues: CASSLAGGDDYTF. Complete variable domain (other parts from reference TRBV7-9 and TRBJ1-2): DTGVSQNPRHKITKRGQNVTFRCDPISEHNRLYWYRQTLGQGPEFLTYFQNEAQLEKSRLLSDRFSAERPKGSFSTLEIQRTEQGDSAMYLCASSLAGGDDYTFGSGTRLTVV.

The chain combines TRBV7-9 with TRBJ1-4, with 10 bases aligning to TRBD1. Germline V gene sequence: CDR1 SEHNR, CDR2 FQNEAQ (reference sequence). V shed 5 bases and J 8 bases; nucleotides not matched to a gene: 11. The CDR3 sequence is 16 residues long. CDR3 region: CASSQLGGTGDEKLFF. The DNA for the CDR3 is TGTGCCAGCAGCCAGCTTGGTGGGACAGGGGACGAAAAACTGTTTTTT. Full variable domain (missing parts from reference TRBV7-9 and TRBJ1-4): DTGVSQNPRHKITKRGQNVTFRCDPISEHNRLYWYRQTLGQGPEFLTYFQNEAQLEKSRLLSDRFSAERPKGSFSTLEIQRTEQGDSAMYLCASSQLGGTGDEKLFFGSGTQLSVL.

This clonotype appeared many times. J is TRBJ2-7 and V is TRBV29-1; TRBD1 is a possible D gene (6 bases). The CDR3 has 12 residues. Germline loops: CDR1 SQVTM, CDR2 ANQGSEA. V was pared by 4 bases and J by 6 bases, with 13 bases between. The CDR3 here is CSVASGVSEQYF. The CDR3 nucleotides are TGCAGCGTTGCGTCAGGGGTGTCCGAGCAGTACTTC.

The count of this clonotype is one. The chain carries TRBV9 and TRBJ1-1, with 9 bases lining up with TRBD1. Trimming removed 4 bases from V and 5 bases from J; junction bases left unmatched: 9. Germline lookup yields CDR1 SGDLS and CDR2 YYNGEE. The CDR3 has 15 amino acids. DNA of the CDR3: TGTGCCAGCAGCCGAGACAGGGGGTTCCCGACTGAAGCTTTCTTT. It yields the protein CASSRDRGFPTEAFF.

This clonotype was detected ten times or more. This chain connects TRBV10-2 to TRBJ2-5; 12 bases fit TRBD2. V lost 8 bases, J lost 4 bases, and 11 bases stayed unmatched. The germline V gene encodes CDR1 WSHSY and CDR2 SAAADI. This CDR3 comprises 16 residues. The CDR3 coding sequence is TGCGCCAGCGTCAGGGCGACTAGCGGGGGTCTAGAGACCCAGTACTTC. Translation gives CASVRATSGGLETQYF.

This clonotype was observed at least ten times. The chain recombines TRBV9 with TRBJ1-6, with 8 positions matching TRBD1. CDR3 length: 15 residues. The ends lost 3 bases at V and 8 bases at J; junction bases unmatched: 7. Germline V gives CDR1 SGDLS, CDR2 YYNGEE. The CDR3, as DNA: TGTGCCAGCAGCGCAATGACAGGGGTCTATTCACCCCTCCACTTT. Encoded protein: CASSAMTGVYSPLHF.

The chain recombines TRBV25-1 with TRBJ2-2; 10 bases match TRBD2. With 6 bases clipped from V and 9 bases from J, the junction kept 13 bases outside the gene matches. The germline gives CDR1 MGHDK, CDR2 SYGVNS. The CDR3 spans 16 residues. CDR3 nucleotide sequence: TGTGCCAGCAGCTTAGCGGGGGGCCTTAGGACCAGGGAGCTGTTTTTT. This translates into CASSLAGGLRTRELFF. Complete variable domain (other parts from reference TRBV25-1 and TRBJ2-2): EADIYQTPRYLVIGTGKKITLECSQTMGHDKMYWYQQDPGMELHLIHYSYGVNSTEKGDLSSESTVSRIRTEHFPLTLESARPSHTSQYLCASSLAGGLRTRELFFGEGSRLTVL.

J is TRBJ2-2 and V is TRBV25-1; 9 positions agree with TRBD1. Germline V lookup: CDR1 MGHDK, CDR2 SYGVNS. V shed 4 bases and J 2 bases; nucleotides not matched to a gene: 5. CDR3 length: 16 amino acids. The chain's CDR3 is CASSGWDRENTGELFF. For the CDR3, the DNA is TGTGCCAGCAGTGGGTGGGACAGGGAAAACACCGGGGAGCTGTTTTTT.

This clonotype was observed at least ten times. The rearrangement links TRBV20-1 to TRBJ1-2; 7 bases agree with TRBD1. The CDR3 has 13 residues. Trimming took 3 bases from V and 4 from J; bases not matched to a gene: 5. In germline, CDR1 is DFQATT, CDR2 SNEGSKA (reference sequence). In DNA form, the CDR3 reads TGCAGTGCTAGGGACAGGAGGAGCTATGGCTACACCTTC. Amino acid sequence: CSARDRRSYGYTF.

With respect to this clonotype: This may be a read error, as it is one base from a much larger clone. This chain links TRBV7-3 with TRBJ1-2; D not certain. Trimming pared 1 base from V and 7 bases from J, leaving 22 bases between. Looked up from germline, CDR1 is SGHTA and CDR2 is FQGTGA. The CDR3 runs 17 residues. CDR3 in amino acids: CASSLMVANQAKCGYTF. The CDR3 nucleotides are TGTGCCAGCAGCTTAATGGTCGCTAATCAGGCGAAGTGTGGCTACACCTTC. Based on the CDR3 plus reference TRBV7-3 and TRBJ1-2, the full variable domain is GAGVSQTPSNKVTEKGKYVELRCDPISGHTALYWYRQSLGQGPEFLIYFQGTGAADDSGLPNDRFFAVRPEGSVSTLKIQRTERGDSAVYLCASSLMVANQAKCGYTFGSGTRLTVV.

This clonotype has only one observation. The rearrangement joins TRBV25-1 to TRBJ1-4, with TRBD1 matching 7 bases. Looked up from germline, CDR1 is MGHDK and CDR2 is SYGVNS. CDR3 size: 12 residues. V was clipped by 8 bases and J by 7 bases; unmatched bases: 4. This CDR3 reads CASVPGGEKLFF. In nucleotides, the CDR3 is TGTGCCAGCGTTCCAGGGGGTGAAAAACTGTTTTTT.

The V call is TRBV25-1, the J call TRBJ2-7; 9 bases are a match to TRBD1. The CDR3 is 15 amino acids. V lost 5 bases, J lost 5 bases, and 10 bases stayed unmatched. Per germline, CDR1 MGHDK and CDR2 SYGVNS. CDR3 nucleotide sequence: TGTGCCAGCAGTTACTCACGGGACAGGGTGAACGAGCAGTACTTC. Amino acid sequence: CASSYSRDRVNEQYF.

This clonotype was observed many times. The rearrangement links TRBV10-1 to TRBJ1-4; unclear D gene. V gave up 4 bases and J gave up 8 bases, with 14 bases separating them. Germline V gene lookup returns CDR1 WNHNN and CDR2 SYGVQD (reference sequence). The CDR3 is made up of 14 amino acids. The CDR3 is CASSATTRTEKLFF. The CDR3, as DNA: TGCGCCAGCAGTGCGACAACCCGGACGGAAAAACTGTTTTTT.

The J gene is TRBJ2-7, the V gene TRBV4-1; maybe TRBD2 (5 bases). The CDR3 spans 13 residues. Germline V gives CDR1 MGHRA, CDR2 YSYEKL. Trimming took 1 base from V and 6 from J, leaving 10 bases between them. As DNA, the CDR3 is TGCGCCAGCAGCCAAGTGTTCGAGGGCGAGCAGTACTTC. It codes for CASSQVFEGEQYF.